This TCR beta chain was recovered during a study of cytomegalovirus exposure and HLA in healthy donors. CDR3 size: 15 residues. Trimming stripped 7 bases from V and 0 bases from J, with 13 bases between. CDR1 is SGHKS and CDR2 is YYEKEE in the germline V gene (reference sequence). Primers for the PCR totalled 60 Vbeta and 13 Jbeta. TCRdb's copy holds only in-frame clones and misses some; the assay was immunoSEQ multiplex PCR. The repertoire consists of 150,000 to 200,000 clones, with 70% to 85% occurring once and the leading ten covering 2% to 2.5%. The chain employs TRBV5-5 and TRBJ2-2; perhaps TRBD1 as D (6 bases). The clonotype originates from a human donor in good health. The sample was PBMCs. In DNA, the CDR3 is TGTGCCAGCGGACAGACAGGCGCGAACACCGGGGAGCTGTTTTTT. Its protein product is CASGQTGANTGELFF.